The clone carrying this T cell receptor beta chain was detected once. The antigen is not known. The source of the sample is a study of siplizumab effects on memory and regulatory T cells. Study results and limitations: Roughly 80-95% of dividing CD4+ or CD8+ clones were without an attributable naive or memory phenotype. Memory cells seemed less diverse than naive T cells, which also seemed major contributors to the alloresponse.

J lost 0 bases, V lost 5 bases, and 15 bases had no gene match. Germline V gene data show CDR1 as PRHDT and CDR2 as FYEKMQ (reference sequence). The CDR3 sequence is 19 residues long. Some 99,000 TCR templates were measured in each sample. Sequenced by immunoSEQ multiplex PCR; TCRdb stores in-frame clones only, minus some. The sample consists of under 95,000 clones, nearly 95% of them appearing once. This TCR was recovered from a human donor in good health. The sequencing input was non-Treg CD4+ T cells sorted from blood. The chain recombines TRBV13 with TRBJ2-3, with 9 bases matching TRBD2. The CDR3 DNA follows: TGTGCCAGCAGCCAATGGGGAGCGGGGGGTGTAGGGAGCACAGATACGCAGTATTTT. It yields the protein CASSQWGAGGVGSTDTQYF.